These T cell receptor beta chains were read from a single sample in a study of blood T cells in healthy people across ages. MiXCR was run by TCRdb on the 5' RACE reads, yielding one entry per CDR3 protein. The sample holds more than 600,000 distinct CDR3 sequences, roughly 25% seen once. These data also featured in a second study, about T cells of mothers and their children.

Sequenced input: blood. Source of these receptors: a boy between 10 and 17 years old in good health. Each CDR3 is given without its conserved first and last residue. The order of the fields is CDR3 length, J gene, V gene, CDR3 protein.

9,TRBJ1-1,TRBV20-1,SAPLNTEAF
12,TRBJ1-2,TRBV7-9,ASSLSGQGKGYT
12,TRBJ1-2,TRBV6-2/TRBV6-3,ASSPTDGFYGYT
12,TRBJ1-4,TRBV29-1,SVNTANEGEKLF
13,TRBJ2-6,TRBV29-1,SVGSATSGANVLT
10,TRBJ2-5,TRBV7-6,ASSFWRETQY
15,TRBJ1-2,TRBV7-9,ASSSPPGQGLNYGYT
14,TRBJ2-7,TRBV27,ASSSPWTGGRNEQY
13,TRBJ2-3,TRBV5-1,ASSLWDGTTDTQY
13,TRBJ2-5,TRBV4-1,ASSPRDGIQETQY
12,TRBJ2-5,TRBV20-1,SATKTGRPETQY
11,TRBJ2-1,TRBV6-2/TRBV6-3,ASSSFLINEQF
14,TRBJ1-3,TRBV7-6,ASSLLPPRSGNTIY
15,TRBJ2-2,TRBV24-1,ATSALLGRGDTGELF
9,.,TRBV5-6,ASSFGLGQF
12,TRBJ2-5,TRBV11-2,ASSLDLLAETQY
11,TRBJ2-7,TRBV29-1,SVGFATRYEQY
13,TRBJ1-1,TRBV7-2,ASSLAGLVNTEAF
17,TRBJ2-3,TRBV9,ASSVRGDFRDWSTDTQY
17,.,TRBV7-9,ASSKTGTSGRASGYEQY
12,TRBJ1-4,TRBV27,ASNAGRENEKLF
8,TRBJ2-1,TRBV29-1,SVQGNEQF
16,TRBJ2-1,TRBV4-3,ASSQDFASGGDKDEQF
12,TRBJ2-5,TRBV5-1,ASRLAGGHETQY